One sample yielded the 20 T cell receptor beta chains listed below, sequenced in a study of cytomegalovirus exposure and HLA in healthy donors. The PCR had 60 Vbeta and 13 Jbeta primers. Using immunoSEQ multiplex PCR, the repertoire was profiled, and TCRdb retains in-frame clones only, with some absent. In the table there are over 200,000 clones, 77% of which are singletons. Sequenced input: PBMCs. These TCRs come from a woman aged 55 to 70 in good health and CMV-seropositive.

This clone was seen only once. This chain uses TRBV30 with TRBJ2-1; TRBD2 is a possible D gene (5 bases). CDR1 and CDR2 (germline): GTSNPN, SVGIG (reference sequence). The CDR3 runs to 11 residues. V was cut by 8 bases and J by 9 bases, with 14 bases left in between. The CDR3 DNA follows: TGTGCCGGACTCACCTTCGGTGAGCAGTTCTTC. Translated: CAGLTFGEQFF.

The CDR3, as DNA: TGTGCCAGCAGTGCCGGGGGGATGAGCACTGAAGCTTTCTTT. Its translation: CASSAGGMSTEAFF. The chain recombines TRBV27 with TRBJ1-1, with a possible D match to TRBD1 (5 bases). Germline CDR1 and CDR2: MNHEY and SMNVEV (reference sequence). The CDR3 extends over 14 amino acids. V dropped 5 bases and J dropped 4 bases, with 14 bases sitting between them.

The chain recombines TRBV28 with TRBJ1-1, with 10 nucleotides matching TRBD1. Trimming removed 6 bases from V and 5 bases from J; junction bases left unmatched: 9. Per the germline V gene, CDR1 is MDHEN and CDR2 is SYDVKM. The CDR3 contains 15 residues. The CDR3 loop reads CASSTTGQGWTEAFF. In nucleotides, the CDR3 is TGTGCCAGCAGCACAACGGGACAGGGGTGGACTGAAGCTTTCTTT.

The chain links TRBV21-1 to TRBJ2-5; the table's D call, TRBD1, has no DNA check behind it. TRBV21-1 is noted as a pseudogene. This CDR3 has 15 residues. The CDR3 nucleotides read TGTGCCAGCAGCACCCGGGACAGGGGGTGGGAGACCCAGTACTTC. Protein sequence: CASSTRDRGWETQYF.

CDR3 region: CASSLGTALSYEQYF. CDR3 DNA: TGTGCCAGCAGCCTCGGGACAGCTCTTTCCTACGAGCAGTACTTC. The chain carries TRBV28 and TRBJ2-7; 7 positions agree with TRBD1. This CDR3 comprises 15 residues. V lost 6 bases and J lost 1; bases outside the gene matches: 9. CDR1 and CDR2 from the germline V gene are MDHEN and SYDVKM.

This clone was observed a few times. The chain couples TRBV5-1 to TRBJ2-1; 10 bases match TRBD2. The CDR3 loop spans 16 amino acids. Germline V lookup: CDR1 SGHRS, CDR2 YFSETQ. V lost 0 bases, J lost 3 bases, and 3 bases stayed unmatched. CDR3 DNA sequence: TGCGCCAGCAGCTTGGTAGCGGGGGGCTACTACAATGAGCAGTTCTTC. Amino acid sequence: CASSLVAGGYYNEQFF.

The chain employs TRBV28 and TRBJ2-7; 7 bases align to TRBD2. After removal of 5 bases from V and 3 bases from J, the junction contained 13 bases not matched to a gene. CDR1 is MDHEN and CDR2 is SYDVKM in the germline V gene. CDR3 length: 16 residues. CDR3 DNA sequence: TGTGCCAGCAGTCCCCCCGGGGCGGGAGTTTTCTACGAGCAGTACTTC. It encodes CASSPPGAGVFYEQYF.

The chain is built from TRBV18 and TRBJ1-1; D gene ambiguous. The V gene's germline CDR1 is KGHSH and CDR2 LQKENI. The V and J ends lost 3 bases and 1 base respectively, with 12 bases between them. CDR3 length: 15 amino acids. CDR3 bases: TGTGCCAGCTCACCGTATTTTACAGAGAACACTGAAGCTTTCTTT. Translated, it gives CASSPYFTENTEAFF.

The chain combines TRBV19 with TRBJ1-1; a weak D match, TRBD1 (5 bases). The CDR3 is 13 residues long. Per germline, CDR1 LNHDA and CDR2 SQIVND (reference sequence). Trimming stripped 2 bases from V and 7 bases from J, with 11 bases between. The CDR3 protein is CASSIRGRDEAFF. The CDR3 DNA sequence: TGTGCCAGTAGTATACGTGGCAGGGATGAAGCTTTCTTT.

The rearrangement links TRBV7-9 to TRBJ2-7, with 7 positions matching TRBD1. Trimming removed 5 bases from V and 0 bases from J; junction bases left unmatched: 7. Germline V lookup: CDR1 SEHNR, CDR2 FQNEAQ (reference sequence). The CDR3 is made up of 15 amino acids. CDR3 nucleotides: TGTGCCAGCAGCCCCCCGACAGGGCCCTCCTACGAGCAGTACTTC. Residues: CASSPPTGPSYEQYF. Full variable domain (missing parts from reference TRBV7-9 and TRBJ2-7): DTGVSQNPRHKITKRGQNVTFRCDPISEHNRLYWYRQTLGQGPEFLTYFQNEAQLEKSRLLSDRFSAERPKGSFSTLEIQRTEQGDSAMYLCASSPPTGPSYEQYFGPGTRLTVT.

The V gene is TRBV29-1, the J gene TRBJ2-2; no clear D. CDR3 length: 13 amino acids. The germline CDR1 and CDR2 sequences are SQVTM and ANQGSEA. Trimming took 4 bases from V and 5 from J, leaving 11 bases between them. In DNA, the CDR3 is TGCAGCGTTGCACAGAGTATGACCGGGGAGCTGTTTTTT. Translated, it gives CSVAQSMTGELFF.

V usage is TRBV18 and J usage is TRBJ2-2, with 11 bases fitting TRBD2. The V gene's germline CDR1 is KGHSH and CDR2 LQKENI. CDR3 length equals 16 residues. The V gene end was trimmed by 6 bases and the J gene end by 4 bases; junction bases not matched to a gene: 7. CDR3 in amino acids: CASSRVAGGGTGELFF. The CDR3 DNA is TGTGCCAGCTCTCGCGTAGCGGGGGGGGGCACCGGGGAGCTGTTTTTT.

The chain uses TRBV7-6 and TRBJ2-4; tentatively, D is TRBD1 (6 bases). The germline V and J ends were trimmed by 5 bases and 5 bases, with 16 bases remaining between them. The CDR3 runs 15 residues. Germline CDR1 SGHVS, CDR2 FNYEAQ. CDR3 DNA sequence: TGTGCCAGCAGCCTCCAACAGGGTGTACAAAACATTCAGTACTTC. Amino acids: CASSLQQGVQNIQYF.

Concerning this clone: Given a much more abundant clone one base away, this may be a read error. The chain carries TRBV4-1 and TRBJ1-2; a possible D gene is TRBD1 (6 bases). The V end was cut by 5 bases, the J end by 9 bases, with 28 bases between. Per the germline V gene, CDR1 is MGHRA and CDR2 is YSYEKL. This CDR3 is 17 amino acids long. CDR3 protein: CASSSPPRAPGQESYTF. In DNA, the CDR3 is TGCGCCAGCAGCTCCCCTCCTCGTGCTCCGGGACAAGAAAGCTACACCTTC.

This chain links TRBV5-1 with TRBJ2-5, with a weak D call TRBD2 (5 bases). CDR1 and CDR2 from the germline V gene are SGHRS and YFSETQ. The CDR3 length is 16 residues. V dropped 0 bases and J dropped 3 bases, with 15 bases sitting between them. Here the CDR3 DNA reads TGCGCCAGCAGCTTGGGATTCAGCGGCAGCAAAGAGACCCAGTACTTC. It yields the protein CASSLGFSGSKETQYF.

The chain recombines TRBV2 with TRBJ2-5, with no clear D. The CDR3 runs 10 residues. V gave up 5 bases and J gave up 5 bases, with 3 bases separating them. From germline, CDR1 is SNHLY and CDR2 FYNNEI. CDR3 sequence reads: CASSRETQYF. CDR3 DNA: TGTGCCAGCAGTCGGGAGACCCAGTACTTC.

The gene calls are TRBV7-2 and TRBJ2-3; tentatively, D is TRBD2 (6 bases). The length of the CDR3 is 16 residues. Looked up from germline, CDR1 is SGHTA and CDR2 is FQGNSA. V lost 0 bases and J lost 5, with 15 bases in between. The CDR3 region has the DNA TGTGCCAGCAGCTTAGCGTTGGGACGGGGGATAGATACGCAGTATTTT. It yields the protein CASSLALGRGIDTQYF.

V is TRBV5-6 and J is TRBJ2-6; weak D call: TRBD1 (6 bases). Trimming removed 4 bases from V and 1 base from J, with 9 bases in between. The CDR3 is 15 residues long. Germline V gene data show CDR1 as SGHDT and CDR2 as YYEEEE. CDR3 DNA: TGTGCCAGCAGCACCGGACAGTCTGGGGCCAACGTCCTGACTTTC. It codes for CASSTGQSGANVLTF.

Here the CDR3 DNA reads TGTGCCAGCAGCTCGGAGGGCCAATCCGGGGAGCTGTTTTTT. It codes for CASSSEGQSGELFF. The V call is TRBV2, the J call TRBJ2-2; possibly TRBD2 for D (6 bases). CDR3 size: 14 residues. V was cut by 6 bases and J by 6 bases, with 14 bases left in between. The V gene's germline CDR1 is SNHLY and CDR2 FYNNEI.

The V and J genes are TRBV25-1 and TRBJ2-7, with 12 bases lining up with TRBD2. The ends lost 6 bases at V and 0 bases at J; junction bases unmatched: 3. The CDR3 has 15 amino acids. Germline V gene sequence: CDR1 MGHDK, CDR2 SYGVNS. CDR3 residues: CASRPTSGSSYEQYF. In DNA form, the CDR3 reads TGTGCCAGCAGGCCGACTAGCGGGAGCTCCTACGAGCAGTACTTC.